These T cell receptor beta chains were read from a single sample in a study of neoadjuvant anti-PD-1 for oral cavity cancer. Sequencing used immunoSEQ multiplex PCR; TCRdb keeps in-frame clones, though not all of them. In the table there are about 81,000 clones, 84% of which are singletons. The sequences come from PBMCs, collected before nivolumab (anti-PD-1) treatment. These receptors came from a person between 40 and 79 years old with oral cavity squamous cell carcinoma. The CDR3 runs from the conserved cysteine through the conserved F or W. The order of the fields is clone size, V gene, D gene, J gene, CDR3 protein, CDR3 DNA. D genes are given only for firm matches. A row's size may be missing; if present it is once, few, many or a size class.

-	TRBV7-9	-	TRBJ1-1	CASSLGSGKNTEAFF	TGTGCCAGCAGCTTAGGGTCCGGGAAGAACACTGAAGCTTTCTTT
-	TRBV6-1	-	TRBJ2-3	CASSEQITDTQYF	TGTGCCAGCAGTGAACAGATTACAGATACGCAGTATTTT
-	TRBV4-1	-	TRBJ1-2	CASSQGGGGRVNYGYTF	TGCGCCAGCAGCCAAGGGGGAGGGGGTCGAGTCAACTATGGCTACACCTTC
-	TRBV7-9	TRBD2	TRBJ2-2	CASGATSGGINTGELFF	TGTGCCAGCGGAGCGACTAGCGGGGGTATCAACACCGGGGAGCTGTTTTTT
-	TRBV30	-	TRBJ1-4	CAWSDRPGLEKLFF	TGTGCCTGGAGTGATAGGCCAGGGCTAGAAAAACTGTTTTTT
few	TRBV11-3	-	TRBJ2-1	CASSLELSNEQFF	TGTGCCAGCAGCTTAGAATTGAGCAATGAGCAGTTCTTC
-	TRBV7-8	-	TRBJ2-6	CASSLGSSGANVLTF	TGTGCCAGCAGCTTAGGGTCCTCTGGGGCCAACGTCCTGACTTTC
-	TRBV7-2	-	TRBJ2-7	CASSSGIQLTYNEQYF	TGTGCCAGCAGCTCAGGGATACAGTTAACCTACAACGAGCAGTACTTC
-	TRBV2	-	TRBJ2-3	CAGSLRSGTDTQYF	TGTGCCGGGTCACTAAGGAGCGGCACAGATACGCAGTATTTT
-	TRBV6-1	-	TRBJ2-1	CASSEYGYSREQFF	TGTGCCAGCAGTGAATATGGTTACTCACGTGAGCAGTTCTTC
-	TRBV5-1	-	TRBJ1-1	CASKADLNTEAFF	TGCGCCAGCAAAGCAGACTTGAACACTGAAGCTTTCTTT
-	TRBV30	-	TRBJ1-3	CAWGGASGNTIYF	TGTGCCTGGGGGGGGGCCTCTGGAAACACCATATATTTT
once	TRBV29-1	-	TRBJ2-7	CSVELLNEQYF	TGCAGCGTTGAGCTGCTAAACGAGCAGTACTTC
-	TRBV5-4	-	TRBJ2-7	CASSLEGSGYEQYF	TGTGCCAGCAGCTTGGAGGGTTCAGGGTACGAGCAGTACTTC
-	TRBV4-1	-	TRBJ2-1	CASSQDRAVYNEQFF	TGCGCCAGCAGCCAAGATAGGGCGGTATACAATGAGCAGTTCTTC
-	TRBV6-5	-	TRBJ2-2	CASSRGASFTGELFF	TGTGCCAGCAGCCGAGGGGCCTCTTTCACCGGGGAGCTGTTTTTT
-	TRBV6-5	-	TRBJ1-4	CASRPDATNEKLFF	TGTGCCAGCAGGCCGGACGCAACTAATGAAAAACTGTTTTTT
-	TRBV10-3	TRBD2	TRBJ2-3	CAIRGTSGKDTQYF	TGTGCCATCAGGGGGACTAGCGGGAAAGATACGCAGTATTTT
-	TRBV19	-	TRBJ1-1	CASIQGSNTEAFF	TGTGCCAGTATCCAGGGATCGAACACTGAAGCTTTCTTT
-	TRBV7-3	TRBD2	TRBJ2-2	CASSLRSPGGTGELFF	TGTGCCAGCAGCTTAAGAAGCCCGGGGGGAACCGGGGAGCTGTTTTTT
-	TRBV6-1	-	TRBJ1-3	CASTFAGAGNTIYF	TGTGCCTCCACCTTTGCGGGCGCTGGAAACACCATATATTTT
once	TRBV6-1	-	TRBJ2-1	CASKPLFLGNNEQFF	TGTGCCAGCAAACCGCTGTTCTTGGGCAACAATGAGCAGTTCTTC
-	TRBV7-8	-	TRBJ2-3	CASSRRVIGPTDTQYF	TGTGCCAGCAGCCGAAGGGTGATAGGGCCTACAGATACGCAGTATTTT
-	TRBV5-1	-	TRBJ2-3	CASSLSSGTDTQYF	TGCGCCAGCAGCTTGTCGTCAGGCACAGATACGCAGTATTTT
once	TRBV28	TRBD1	TRBJ1-1	CASSFGGPGTDTEAFF	TGTGCCAGCAGTTTTGGAGGCCCCGGGACAGACACTGAAGCTTTCTTT
-	TRBV5-1	-	TRBJ1-3	CASSLERRTESHIYF	TGCGCCAGCAGCTTAGAAAGGAGGACCGAATCGCACATATATTTT
-	TRBV19	-	TRBJ2-3	CATVGPSTDTQYF	TGTGCCACCGTAGGCCCTAGCACAGATACGCAGTATTTT
-	TRBV7-2	-	TRBJ2-3	CASSLQDGNTQYF	TGTGCCAGCAGCCTCCAGGACGGGAATACGCAGTATTTT
-	TRBV2	-	TRBJ2-7	CASSPSGRLSYEQYF	TGTGCCAGCAGCCCCAGCGGGCGGCTCTCCTACGAGCAGTACTTC
-	TRBV25-1	TRBD2	TRBJ2-5	CASSIGLAGGQTQYF	TGTGCCAGCAGCATAGGACTAGCGGGAGGGCAGACCCAGTACTTC
-	TRBV5-1	-	TRBJ1-2	CASSLDGNYGYTF	TGCGCCAGCAGCTTAGACGGGAACTATGGCTACACCTTC
-	TRBV9	-	TRBJ2-7	CASSVGPELSYEQYF	TGTGCCAGCAGCGTGGGGCCGGAGCTCTCCTACGAGCAGTACTTC
-	TRBV5-1	-	TRBJ2-3	CASSSDGPGTGTQYF	TGCGCCAGCAGCTCCGACGGCCCCGGCACGGGTACGCAGTATTTT
-	TRBV7-9	TRBD1	TRBJ2-7	CASSPDRAEQYF	TGTGCCAGCAGTCCCGACAGGGCCGAGCAGTACTTC
-	TRBV6-5	-	TRBJ2-4	CASSYSTVAKNIQYF	TGTGCCAGCAGTTACTCGACGGTAGCCAAAAACATTCAGTACTTC